This TCR beta chain derives from a study of T cell changes during pregnancy in multiple sclerosis. Generated by immunoSEQ multiplex PCR, the TCRdb table keeps only in-frame clones and is missing some. The sample includes approximately 99,000 clones, about nine tenths of them seen just once. CDR1 and CDR2 (germline): MNHNY, SVGAGI (reference sequence). This CDR3 comprises 12 residues. Trimming took off 4 bases at V and 6 bases at J, with 10 bases between the two ends. The sequence derives from a female donor in good health, enrolled as a control in a pregnancy study. Here the sequenced sample was peripheral blood, taken in the second trimester of pregnancy. The chain combines TRBV6-6 with TRBJ2-7; TRBD1 is a possible D gene (6 bases). The CDR3 loop reads CASSFKDSEQYF. For the CDR3, the DNA is TGTGCCAGCAGTTTTAAGGACAGCGAGCAGTACTTC.